These 10 T cell receptor beta chains originate from one sample sequenced in a study of blood T cell repertoires in COVID-19. Sequencing used immunoSEQ multiplex PCR; TCRdb keeps in-frame clones, though not all of them. The sample contains some 130,000 clones, 70% to 80% of which appear only once. Sample: peripheral blood. The source of these receptors is a woman aged 80 or over with acute or convalescent COVID-19.

This chain connects TRBV9 to TRBJ1-6; TRBD1 matches 7 bases. The V segment lost 0 bases and the J segment 7 bases; nucleotides outside the gene matches: 7. This CDR3 comprises 16 residues. Per germline, CDR1 SGDLS and CDR2 YYNGEE. CDR3: CASSVATGALNSPLHF. In nucleotides, the CDR3 is TGTGCCAGCAGCGTAGCTACAGGGGCCCTCAATTCACCCCTCCACTTT.

The chain joins TRBV6-5 to TRBJ1-2; the D gene is possibly TRBD1 (6 bases). The CDR3 consists of 13 residues. Trimming left V 2 bases short and J 5 bases short, with 9 bases between. CDR1 is MNHEY, CDR2 SVGAGI, per germline. The CDR3 is CASSYVGAYGYTF. The CDR3 region has the DNA TGTGCCAGCAGTTACGTGGGGGCGTATGGCTACACCTTC.

This clone was counted only a few times. The chain uses TRBV28 and TRBJ1-2, with 10 bases fitting TRBD1. Germline assignment: CDR1 MDHEN and CDR2 SYDVKM. Unmatched junction bases numbered 9, after V lost 6 bases and J lost 5 bases. This CDR3 is built from 15 residues. CDR3 loop: CASSRLGQGVYGYTF. CDR3 bases: TGTGCCAGCAGCCGACTCGGACAGGGGGTTTATGGCTACACCTTC.

Only one count was recorded for this clone. The CDR3 spells CASSLATGGFYEQYF. Here the CDR3 DNA reads TGTGCCAGCAGCTTAGCGACAGGGGGCTTCTACGAGCAGTACTTC. The rearrangement joins TRBV7-2 to TRBJ2-7, with 10 bases identical to TRBD1. Germline values: CDR1 SGHTA, CDR2 FQGNSA. V shed 0 bases and J 3 bases; nucleotides not matched to a gene: 2. The CDR3 spans 15 residues.

The chain recombines TRBV5-6 with TRBJ2-5; 7 nucleotides match TRBD1. Germline CDR1 reads SGHDT; CDR2 reads YYEEEE. V lost 2 bases to trimming and J lost 5 bases; unmatched junction nucleotides: 9. CDR3 length: 15 residues. CDR3 amino acids: CASSFLSTGVETQYF. The CDR3, as DNA: TGTGCCAGCAGCTTTTTAAGTACAGGGGTGGAGACCCAGTACTTC.

The CDR3 nucleotides read TGTGCCATCAGTCCGGGACAGGGGAGCTATGGCTACACCTTC. Encoded protein: CAISPGQGSYGYTF. The chain uses TRBV10-3 and TRBJ1-2, with 10 bases identical to TRBD1. Germline V gene sequence: CDR1 ENHRY, CDR2 SYGVKD. The CDR3 spans 14 residues. Trimming cost V 5 bases and J 4 bases; bases outside gene matches: 4.

The chain is built from TRBV30 and TRBJ1-6; no reliable D call. This CDR3 contains 13 residues. V lost 4 bases and J lost 13, with 17 bases in between. From germline, CDR1 is GTSNPN and CDR2 SVGIG (reference sequence). In DNA form, the CDR3 reads TGTGCCTGGACTCTGATTGAGGGTTCCCCCCTCCACTTT. Protein product: CAWTLIEGSPLHF. Supplemented by reference TRBV30 and TRBJ1-6, the full variable domain reads SQTIHQWPATLVQPVGSPLSLECTVEGTSNPNLYWYRQAAGRGLQLLFYSVGIGQISSEVPQNLSASRPQDRQFILSSKKLLLSDSGFYLCAWTLIEGSPLHFGNGTRLTVT.

The V and J genes are TRBV5-1 and TRBJ2-7, with D tentatively TRBD1 (6 bases). V dropped 4 bases and J dropped 4 bases, with 12 bases sitting between them. This CDR3 contains 13 residues. Germline V CDR1 and CDR2: SGHRS, YFSETQ. The CDR3: CASSTGTTYEQYF. DNA of the CDR3: TGCGCCAGCAGCACTGGGACAACTTACGAGCAGTACTTC.

The genes are TRBV4-2 and TRBJ2-3, with 11 bases aligning to TRBD2. The junction had 10 bases not matched to a gene; V was cut back by 4 bases and J by 1 base. Germline CDR1 reads LGHNA; CDR2 reads YNFKEQ. This CDR3 is 18 amino acids long. The CDR3 reads CASSRTGTSGRRTDTQYF. The CDR3, as DNA: TGTGCCAGCAGCCGGACCGGGACTAGCGGCCGACGCACAGATACGCAGTATTTT.

Ten or more counts support this clone. The rearrangement uses TRBV12-3 or TRBV12-4 and TRBJ1-2; possibly TRBD1 for D (6 bases). The CDR3 is made up of 13 amino acids. Trimming took off 1 base at V and 8 bases at J, with 11 bases between the two ends. This chain's CDR3 is CASSLDHRVGYTF. CDR3 in DNA: TGTGCCAGCAGTTTAGACCACAGGGTGGGCTACACCTTC.